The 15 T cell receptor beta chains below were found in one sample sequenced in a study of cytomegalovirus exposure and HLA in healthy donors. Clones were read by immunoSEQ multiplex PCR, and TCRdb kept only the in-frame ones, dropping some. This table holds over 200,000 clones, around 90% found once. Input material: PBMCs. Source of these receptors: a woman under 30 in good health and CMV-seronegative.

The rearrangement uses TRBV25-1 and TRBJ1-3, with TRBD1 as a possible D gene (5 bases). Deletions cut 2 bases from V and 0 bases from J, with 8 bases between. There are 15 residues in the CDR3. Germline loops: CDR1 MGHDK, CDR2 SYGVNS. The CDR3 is CASSEQGLSGNTIYF. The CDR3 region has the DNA TGTGCCAGCAGTGAACAGGGACTCTCTGGAAACACCATATATTTT.

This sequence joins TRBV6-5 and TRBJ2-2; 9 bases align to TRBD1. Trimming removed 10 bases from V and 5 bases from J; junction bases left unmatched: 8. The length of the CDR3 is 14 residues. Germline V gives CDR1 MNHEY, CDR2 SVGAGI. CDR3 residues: CATNRDRDTGELFF. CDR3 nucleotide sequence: TGTGCCACCAACCGGGACAGGGATACCGGGGAGCTGTTTTTT.

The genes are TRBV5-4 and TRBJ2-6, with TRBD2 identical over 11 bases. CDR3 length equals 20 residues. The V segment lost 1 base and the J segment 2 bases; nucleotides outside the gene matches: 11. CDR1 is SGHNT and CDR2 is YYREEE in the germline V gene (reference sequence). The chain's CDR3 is CASSLIVAGGPVPGANVLTF. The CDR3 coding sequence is TGTGCCAGCAGCTTGATAGTAGCGGGGGGGCCGGTTCCTGGGGCCAACGTCCTGACTTTC.

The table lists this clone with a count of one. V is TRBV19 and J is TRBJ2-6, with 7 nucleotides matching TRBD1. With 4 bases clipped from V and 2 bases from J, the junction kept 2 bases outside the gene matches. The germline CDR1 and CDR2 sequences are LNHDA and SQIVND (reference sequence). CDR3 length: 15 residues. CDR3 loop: CASSTGQPGANVLTF. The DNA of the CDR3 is TGTGCCAGTAGTACGGGACAGCCTGGGGCCAACGTCCTGACTTTC.

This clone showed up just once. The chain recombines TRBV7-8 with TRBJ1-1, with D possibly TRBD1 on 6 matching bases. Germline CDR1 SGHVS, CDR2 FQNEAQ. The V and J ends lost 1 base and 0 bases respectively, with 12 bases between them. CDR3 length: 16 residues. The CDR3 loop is CASSLEQGSMNTEAFF. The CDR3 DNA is TGTGCCAGCAGCTTAGAACAGGGAAGTATGAACACTGAAGCTTTCTTT.

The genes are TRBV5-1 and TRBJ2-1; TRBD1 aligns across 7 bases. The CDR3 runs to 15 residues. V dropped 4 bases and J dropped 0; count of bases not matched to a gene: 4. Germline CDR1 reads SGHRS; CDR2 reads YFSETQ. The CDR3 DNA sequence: TGCGCCAGCAGCACGGGACAGAGCTCCTACAATGAGCAGTTCTTC. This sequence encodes CASSTGQSSYNEQFF.

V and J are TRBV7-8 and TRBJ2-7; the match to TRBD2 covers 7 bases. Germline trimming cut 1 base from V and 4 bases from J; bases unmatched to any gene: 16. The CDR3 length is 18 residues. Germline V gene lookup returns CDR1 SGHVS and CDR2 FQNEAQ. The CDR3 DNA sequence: TGTGCCAGCAGCTTAGAACAGCAGGGCCGGGGGGACCTATACGAGCAGTACGTC. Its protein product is CASSLEQQGRGDLYEQYV.

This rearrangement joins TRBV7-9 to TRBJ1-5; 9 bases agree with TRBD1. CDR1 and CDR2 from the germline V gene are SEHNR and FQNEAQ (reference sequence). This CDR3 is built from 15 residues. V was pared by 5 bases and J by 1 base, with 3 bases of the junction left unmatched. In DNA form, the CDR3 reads TGTGCCAGCAGCACTGGACAGGGGAGCAATCAGCCCCAGCATTTT. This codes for CASSTGQGSNQPQHF.

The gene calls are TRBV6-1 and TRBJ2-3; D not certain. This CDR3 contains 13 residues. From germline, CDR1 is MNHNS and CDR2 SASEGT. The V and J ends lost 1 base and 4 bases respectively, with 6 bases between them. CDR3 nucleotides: TGTGCCAGCAGTGAAGGTATTCCAGATACGCAGTATTTT. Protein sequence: CASSEGIPDTQYF.

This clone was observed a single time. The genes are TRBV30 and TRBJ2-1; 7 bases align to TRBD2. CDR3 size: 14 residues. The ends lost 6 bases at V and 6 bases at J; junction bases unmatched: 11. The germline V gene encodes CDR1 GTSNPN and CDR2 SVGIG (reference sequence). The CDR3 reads CACKLGGMFNEQFF. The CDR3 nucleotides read TGTGCCTGTAAGCTGGGGGGGATGTTCAATGAGCAGTTCTTC.

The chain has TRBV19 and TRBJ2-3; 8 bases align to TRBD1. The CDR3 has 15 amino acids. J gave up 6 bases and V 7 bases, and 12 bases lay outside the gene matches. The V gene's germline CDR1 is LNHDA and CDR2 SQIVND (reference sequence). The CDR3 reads CASTGGRGHSDTQYF. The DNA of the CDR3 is TGTGCCAGTACCGGGGGCAGGGGGCATTCGGATACGCAGTATTTT.

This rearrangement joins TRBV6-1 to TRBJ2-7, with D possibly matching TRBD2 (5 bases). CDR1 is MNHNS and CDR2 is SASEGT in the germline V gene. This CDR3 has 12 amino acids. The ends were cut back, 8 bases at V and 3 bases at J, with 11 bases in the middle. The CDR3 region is CASDSEGYEQYV. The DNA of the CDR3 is TGTGCCAGCGATTCCGAGGGCTACGAGCAGTACGTC.

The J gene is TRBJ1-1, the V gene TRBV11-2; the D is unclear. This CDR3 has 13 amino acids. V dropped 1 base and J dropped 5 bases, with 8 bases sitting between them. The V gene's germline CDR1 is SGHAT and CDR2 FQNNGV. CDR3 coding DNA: TGTGCCAGCAGCTTAGCGGTATGGACTGAAGCTTTCTTT. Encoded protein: CASSLAVWTEAFF.

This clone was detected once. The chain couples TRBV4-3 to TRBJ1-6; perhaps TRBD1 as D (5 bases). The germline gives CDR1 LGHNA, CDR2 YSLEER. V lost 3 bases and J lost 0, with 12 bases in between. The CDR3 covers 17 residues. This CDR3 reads CASSHNTGGSYNSPLHF. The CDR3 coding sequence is TGCGCCAGCAGCCATAACACCGGGGGCTCCTATAATTCACCCCTCCACTTT.

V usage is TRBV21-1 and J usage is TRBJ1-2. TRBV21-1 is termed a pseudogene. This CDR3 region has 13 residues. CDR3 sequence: CASSKARNYGYTF. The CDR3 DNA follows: TGTGCCAGCAGCAAAGCTCGTAACTATGGCTACACCTTC.